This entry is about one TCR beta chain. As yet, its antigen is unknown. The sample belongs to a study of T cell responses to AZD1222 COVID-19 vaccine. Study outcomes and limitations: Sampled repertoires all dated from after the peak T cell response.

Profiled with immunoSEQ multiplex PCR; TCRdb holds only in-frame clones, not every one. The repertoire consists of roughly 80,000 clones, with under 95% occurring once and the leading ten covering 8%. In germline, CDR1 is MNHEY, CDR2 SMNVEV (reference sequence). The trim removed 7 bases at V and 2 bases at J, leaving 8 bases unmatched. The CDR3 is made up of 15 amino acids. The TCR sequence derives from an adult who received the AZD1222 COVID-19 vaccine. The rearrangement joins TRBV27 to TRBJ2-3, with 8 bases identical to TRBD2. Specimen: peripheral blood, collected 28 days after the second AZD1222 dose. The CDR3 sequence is CASTVSGSFTDTQYF. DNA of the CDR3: TGTGCCAGCACGGTGAGCGGGAGTTTCACAGATACGCAGTATTTT.